The present entry profiles one T cell receptor (beta chain) with its context. Its antigen is unidentified. Other DNA sequences in the sample encode the same CDR3. This specimen belongs to a study of CD8+ T cells in alopecia areata. Study as a whole: In an open-label trial, patients got 5 to 10 mg tofacitinib twice daily.

Regarding treatment: oral pan-JAK inhibitor, 5-10 mg twice daily. T lymphocytes (CD4+ and CD8+) were sorted from PBMCs. CDR3 length: 11 amino acids. V shed 0 bases and J shed 5 bases, with 4 bases lying between them. The V gene's germline CDR1 is GTSNPN and CDR2 SVGIG (reference sequence). Extraction and reverse transcription of RNA yielded cDNA as the sequencing template. The repertoire was sequenced with immunoSEQ multiplex PCR; TCRdb's copy has only in-frame clones and lacks some. The data hold 200,000 to 250,000 clones, with roughly 64% observed a single time. Study findings and constraints: For baseline CD8+ expansion, any link to response stays uncertain with one nonresponder. Scalp lesions, especially in alopecia totalis/universalis, had higher clonality than normal scalp.

The rearrangement joins TRBV30 to TRBJ1-2; D remains ambiguous. The sequence was collected from a human donor with alopecia areata. Sequencing was performed on CD4+ T cells sorted from blood, taken at week 4, from a patient treated with tofacitinib. The CDR3 reads CAWSVGYGYTF. Here the CDR3 DNA reads TGTGCCTGGAGTGTAGGGTATGGCTACACCTTC. Supplemented by reference TRBV30 and TRBJ1-2, the full variable domain reads SQTIHQWPATLVQPVGSPLSLECTVEGTSNPNLYWYRQAAGRGLQLLFYSVGIGQISSEVPQNLSASRPQDRQFILSSKKLLLSDSGFYLCAWSVGYGYTFGSGTRLTVV.